The 18 T cell receptor beta chains reported below all come from one sample, sequenced in a study of blood T cell repertoires in COVID-19. The table came from immunoSEQ multiplex PCR; TCRdb's copy has only in-frame clones and leaves some out. The sample consists of about 70,000 clones, about nine tenths of them appearing once. Material for sequencing was peripheral blood. The receptors derive from a man aged 50-59 years with acute or convalescent COVID-19.

This chain uses TRBV19 with TRBJ2-2; D is unclear. The CDR3 has 14 residues. Germline-derived CDR1 and CDR2 are LNHDA and SQIVND (reference sequence). Between the trimmed V and J ends, which lost 3 bases and 4 bases, there was a span of 9 bases. The CDR3: CASSILGSTGELFF. CDR3 in DNA: TGTGCCAGTAGTATCCTAGGATCCACCGGGGAGCTGTTTTTT.

The chain recombines TRBV19 with TRBJ2-5, with 11 bases aligning to TRBD1. Germline values: CDR1 LNHDA, CDR2 SQIVND (reference sequence). Unmatched junction bases numbered 11, after V lost 8 bases and J lost 3 bases. This CDR3 contains 16 residues. CDR3 coding DNA: TGTGCCAGTTCCCCAAGGCGGGGACAGGGGGAAGAGACCCAGTACTTC. Translated: CASSPRRGQGEETQYF.

The chain employs TRBV4-1 and TRBJ2-7; D may be TRBD1 (6 bases). V lost 5 bases and J 5 bases, leaving 13 bases between the germline ends. The CDR3 is 13 residues long. The V gene's germline CDR1 is MGHRA and CDR2 YSYEKL. CDR3 sequence: CASSGRQAHEQYF. CDR3 bases: TGCGCCAGCAGCGGGCGACAGGCTCACGAGCAGTACTTC.

The chain carries TRBV4-3 and TRBJ1-6, with 8 bases that match TRBD1. V lost 0 bases to trimming and J lost 9 bases; unmatched junction nucleotides: 4. The CDR3 covers 15 residues. The germline CDR1 and CDR2 sequences are LGHNA and YSLEER. The CDR3 region is CASSQDLTGGSPLHF. In nucleotides, the CDR3 is TGCGCCAGCAGCCAAGATTTAACAGGGGGTTCACCCCTCCACTTT.

This clone was seen once. This chain links TRBV24-1 with TRBJ2-2; 11 bases agree with TRBD2. Per germline, CDR1 KGHDR and CDR2 SFDVKD. The trim removed 4 bases at V and 3 bases at J, leaving 9 bases unmatched. CDR3 size: 18 residues. The CDR3 sequence: CATSDPGTSGAHTGELFF. CDR3 nucleotide sequence: TGTGCCACCAGTGACCCAGGGACTAGCGGAGCACACACCGGGGAGCTGTTTTTT.

V usage is TRBV5-1 and J usage is TRBJ2-1; TRBD2 agrees at 14 bases. The CDR3 is made up of 19 amino acids. Germline loops: CDR1 SGHRS, CDR2 YFSETQ. V shed 4 bases and J 1 base; nucleotides not matched to a gene: 10. The CDR3 reads CASSARLAGGPRSYNEQFF. The CDR3 coding sequence is TGCGCCAGCAGCGCCCGACTAGCGGGAGGGCCGAGGTCCTACAATGAGCAGTTCTTC.

The chain couples TRBV3-1 (or the pseudogene TRBV3-2) to TRBJ1-5; D unresolved. The V end lost 5 bases, the J end lost 3 bases, and 8 bases lay between the germline ends. Germline V CDR1 and CDR2: LGHDT, YNNKEL (reference sequence). The CDR3 length is 13 residues. This CDR3 reads CASSDTYNQPQHF. The CDR3, as DNA: TGTGCCAGCAGCGACACTTACAATCAGCCCCAGCATTTT.

CDR3 in amino acids: CASSLTPGDRRGNTEAFF. CDR3 bases: TGTGCCAGCAGCTTAACTCCGGGGGACAGGAGGGGGAACACTGAAGCTTTCTTT. The gene calls are TRBV7-9 and TRBJ1-1, with 8 bases lining up with TRBD1. CDR3 size: 18 residues. CDR1 is SEHNR, CDR2 FQNEAQ, per germline (reference sequence). V was pared by 2 bases and J by 1 base, with 12 bases of the junction left unmatched.

The rearrangement joins TRBV10-3 to TRBJ2-2, with D maybe TRBD1 (6 bases). CDR1 is ENHRY, CDR2 SYGVKD, per germline. Trimming removed 10 bases from V and 3 bases from J, with 12 bases in between. This CDR3 region has 13 residues. In nucleotides, the CDR3 is TGTGCCACCACACAGGGATACACCGGGGAGCTGTTTTTT. Protein sequence: CATTQGYTGELFF.

J is TRBJ1-5 and V is TRBV4-2, with 9 bases matching TRBD1. The CDR3 spans 21 residues. The trim removed 1 base at V and 5 bases at J, leaving 21 bases unmatched. CDR1 is LGHNA and CDR2 is YNFKEQ in the germline V gene. The CDR3 DNA follows: TGTGCCAGCAGCCAAGGTTTGGGACAGGGTGCGCTAGGGGAATGGGATCAGCCCCAGCATTTT. This translates into CASSQGLGQGALGEWDQPQHF.

CDR3 region: CASSLGADSGGFYEQYF. Written as DNA, the CDR3 is TGTGCCAGCAGCTTAGGGGCCGATAGCGGAGGCTTTTACGAGCAGTACTTC. V is TRBV7-6 and J is TRBJ2-7; possibly TRBD2 for D (6 bases). Trimming cost V 1 base and J 4 bases, with 20 bases left between them. This CDR3 spans 17 amino acids. Germline V gives CDR1 SGHVS, CDR2 FNYEAQ.

The chain combines TRBV4-3 with TRBJ2-1; no clear D gene. V was clipped by 0 bases and J by 4 bases, with 4 bases between them. The CDR3 loop spans 13 amino acids. The germline V gene encodes CDR1 LGHNA and CDR2 YSLEER. The CDR3 region has the DNA TGCGCCAGCAGCCAAGAGCGTTACAATGAGCAGTTCTTC. Translation gives CASSQERYNEQFF.

CDR3: CASSSGTSVDTQYF. In nucleotides, the CDR3 is TGTGCCAGCAGCTCAGGGACTAGTGTCGATACGCAGTATTTT. The chain employs TRBV7-3 and TRBJ2-3; TRBD2 agrees at 8 bases. Germline V gene lookup returns CDR1 SGHTA and CDR2 FQGTGA. There are 14 residues in the CDR3. Trimming removed 4 bases from V and 6 bases from J; junction bases left unmatched: 6.

This clone was recorded once. V usage is TRBV28 and J usage is TRBJ2-3; no definite D call. This CDR3 has 15 amino acids. Trimming removed 7 bases at V and 0 bases at J, with 14 bases between. Germline CDR1 is MDHEN and CDR2 is SYDVKM. The CDR3 spells CASTPTHSSTDTQYF. CDR3 DNA: TGTGCCAGCACTCCGACACACAGTAGCACAGATACGCAGTATTTT.

This chain joins TRBV9 and TRBJ2-1; perhaps TRBD2 as D (6 bases). The CDR3 consists of 13 residues. Germline CDR1 and CDR2: SGDLS and YYNGEE. Between the trimmed V and J ends, which lost 0 bases and 8 bases, there was a span of 9 bases. CDR3 in amino acids: CASSVDPSDEQFF. The CDR3 DNA is TGTGCCAGCAGCGTAGACCCTAGCGATGAGCAGTTCTTC.

This clone was detected once. V gene TRBV5-5 combines with J gene TRBJ1-6; 8 bases match TRBD1. The V gene end was trimmed by 4 bases and the J gene end by 0 bases; junction bases not matched to a gene: 3. The germline gives CDR1 SGHKS, CDR2 YYEKEE (reference sequence). The CDR3 runs 16 residues. This CDR3 reads CASSIGQGSYNSPLHF. The CDR3 DNA sequence: TGTGCCAGCAGCATCGGACAGGGCTCCTATAATTCACCCCTCCACTTT.

This clone was seen once. The chain joins TRBV7-3 to TRBJ2-1; 8 bases agree with TRBD2. The CDR3 spans 16 residues. CDR1 is SGHTA, CDR2 FQGTGA, per germline. V was pared by 2 bases and J by 4 bases, with 7 bases of the junction left unmatched. The CDR3 DNA is TGTGCCAGCAGCTTAGCCGGCGGGGGGCTTTACAATGAGCAGTTCTTC. Amino acid sequence: CASSLAGGGLYNEQFF.

The J gene is TRBJ1-1, the V gene TRBV6-1; the match to TRBD1 covers 8 bases. The V gene's germline CDR1 is MNHNS and CDR2 SASEGT. There are 15 residues in the CDR3. The ends lost 3 bases at V and 7 bases at J; junction bases unmatched: 10. CDR3 region: CASSEIRTGTGEAFF. In nucleotides, the CDR3 is TGTGCCAGCAGTGAGATCCGGACAGGGACGGGTGAAGCTTTCTTT.